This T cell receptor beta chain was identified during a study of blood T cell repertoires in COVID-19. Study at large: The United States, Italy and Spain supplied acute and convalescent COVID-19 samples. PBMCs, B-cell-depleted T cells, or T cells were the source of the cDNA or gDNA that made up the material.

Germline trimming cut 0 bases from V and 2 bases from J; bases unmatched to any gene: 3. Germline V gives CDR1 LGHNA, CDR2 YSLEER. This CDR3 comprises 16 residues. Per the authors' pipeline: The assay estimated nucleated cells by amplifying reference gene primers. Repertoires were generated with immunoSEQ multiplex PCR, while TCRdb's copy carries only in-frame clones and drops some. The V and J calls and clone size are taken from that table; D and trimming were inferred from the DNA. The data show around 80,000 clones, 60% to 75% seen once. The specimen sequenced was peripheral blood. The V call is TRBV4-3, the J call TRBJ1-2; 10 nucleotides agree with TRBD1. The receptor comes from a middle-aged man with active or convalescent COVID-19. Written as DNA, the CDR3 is TGCGCCAGCAGCCAAGATTGGGGACAGGGGAACTATGGCTACACCTTC. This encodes CASSQDWGQGNYGYTF.